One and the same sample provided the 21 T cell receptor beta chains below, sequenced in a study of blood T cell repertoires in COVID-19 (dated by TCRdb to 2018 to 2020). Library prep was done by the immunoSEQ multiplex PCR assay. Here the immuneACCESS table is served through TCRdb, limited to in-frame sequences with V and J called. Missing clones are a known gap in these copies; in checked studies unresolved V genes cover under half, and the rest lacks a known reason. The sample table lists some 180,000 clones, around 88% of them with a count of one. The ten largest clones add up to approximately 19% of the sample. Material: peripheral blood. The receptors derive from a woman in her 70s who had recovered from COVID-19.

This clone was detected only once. CDR3 residues: CASSPGQTYEQYF. The CDR3 nucleotides are TGTGCCAGCTCACCAGGGCAGACCTACGAGCAGTACTTC. V usage is TRBV18 and J usage is TRBJ2-7; D is unresolved. The ends were cut back, 2 bases at V and 2 bases at J, with 7 bases in the middle. Germline V CDR1 and CDR2: KGHSH, LQKENI. The CDR3 sequence is 13 residues long.

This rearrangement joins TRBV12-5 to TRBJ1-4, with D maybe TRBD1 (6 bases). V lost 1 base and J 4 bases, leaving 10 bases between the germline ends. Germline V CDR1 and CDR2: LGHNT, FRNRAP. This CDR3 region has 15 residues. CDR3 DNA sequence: TGTGCTAGTGGTTTGGGTTGGGGGCTTAATGAAAAACTGTTTTTT. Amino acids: CASGLGWGLNEKLFF.

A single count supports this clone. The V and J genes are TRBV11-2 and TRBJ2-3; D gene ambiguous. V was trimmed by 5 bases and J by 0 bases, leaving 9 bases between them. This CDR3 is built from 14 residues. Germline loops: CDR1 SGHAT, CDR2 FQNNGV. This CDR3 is CASSPFPSTDTQYF. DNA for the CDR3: TGTGCCAGCAGCCCTTTCCCTAGCACAGATACGCAGTATTTT.

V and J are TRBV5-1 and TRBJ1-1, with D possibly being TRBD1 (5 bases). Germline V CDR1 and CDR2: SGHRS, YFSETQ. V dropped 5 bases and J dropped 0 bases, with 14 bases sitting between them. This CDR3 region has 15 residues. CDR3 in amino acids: CASRGGDTMNTEAFF. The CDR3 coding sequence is TGCGCCAGCAGGGGGGGAGATACAATGAACACTGAAGCTTTCTTT.

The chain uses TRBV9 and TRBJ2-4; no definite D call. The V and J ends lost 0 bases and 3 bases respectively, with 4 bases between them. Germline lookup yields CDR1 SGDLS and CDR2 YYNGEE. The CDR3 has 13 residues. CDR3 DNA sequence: TGTGCCAGCAGCGTAGACTACAAAAACATTCAGTACTTC. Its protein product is CASSVDYKNIQYF.

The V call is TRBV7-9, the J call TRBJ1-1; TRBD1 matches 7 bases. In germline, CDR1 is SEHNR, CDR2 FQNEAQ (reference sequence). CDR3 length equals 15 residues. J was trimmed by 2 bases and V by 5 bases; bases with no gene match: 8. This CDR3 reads CASSPSGTDNTEAFF. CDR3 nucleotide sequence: TGTGCCAGCAGCCCCTCGGGGACAGATAACACTGAAGCTTTCTTT.

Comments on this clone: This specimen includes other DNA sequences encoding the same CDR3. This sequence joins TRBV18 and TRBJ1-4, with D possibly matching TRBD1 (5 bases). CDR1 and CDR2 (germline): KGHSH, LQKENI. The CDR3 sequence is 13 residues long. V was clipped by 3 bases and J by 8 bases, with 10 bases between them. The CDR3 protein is CASSPRRGEKLFF. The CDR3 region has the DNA TGTGCCAGCTCACCCAGGCGGGGGGAAAAACTGTTTTTT.

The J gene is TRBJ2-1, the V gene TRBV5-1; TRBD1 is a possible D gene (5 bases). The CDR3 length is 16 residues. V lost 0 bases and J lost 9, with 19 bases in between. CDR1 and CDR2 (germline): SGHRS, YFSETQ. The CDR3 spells CASSLGGGPPLGEQFF. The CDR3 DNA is TGCGCCAGCAGCTTGGGGGGCGGACCGCCCTTGGGTGAGCAGTTCTTC.

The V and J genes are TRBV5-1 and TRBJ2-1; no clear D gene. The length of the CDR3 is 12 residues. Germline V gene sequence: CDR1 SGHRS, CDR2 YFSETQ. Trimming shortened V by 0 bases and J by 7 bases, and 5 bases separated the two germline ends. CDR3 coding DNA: TGCGCCAGCAGCTTGGCCTTGAATGAGCAGTTCTTC. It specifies CASSLALNEQFF.

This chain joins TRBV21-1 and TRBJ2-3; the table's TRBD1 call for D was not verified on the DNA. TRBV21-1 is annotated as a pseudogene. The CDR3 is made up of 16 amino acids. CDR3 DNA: TGTGCCAGCAGCAAAGTGGGACAGATTAGCACAGATACGCAGTATTTT. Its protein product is CASSKVGQISTDTQYF.

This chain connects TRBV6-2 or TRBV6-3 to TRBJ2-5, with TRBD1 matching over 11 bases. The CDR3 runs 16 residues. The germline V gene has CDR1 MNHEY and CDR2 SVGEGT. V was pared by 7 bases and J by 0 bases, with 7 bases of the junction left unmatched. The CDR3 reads CASTPGDRGYQETQYF. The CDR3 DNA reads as TGTGCCAGCACCCCAGGGGACAGGGGGTACCAAGAGACCCAGTACTTC.

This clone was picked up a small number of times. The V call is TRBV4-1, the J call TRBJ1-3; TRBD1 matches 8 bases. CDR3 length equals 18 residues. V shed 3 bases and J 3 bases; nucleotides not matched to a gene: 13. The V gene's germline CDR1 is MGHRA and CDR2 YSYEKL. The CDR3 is CASSQEGATGVGGNTIYF. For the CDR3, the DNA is TGCGCCAGCAGCCAGGAGGGGGCGACAGGGGTAGGTGGAAACACCATATATTTT.

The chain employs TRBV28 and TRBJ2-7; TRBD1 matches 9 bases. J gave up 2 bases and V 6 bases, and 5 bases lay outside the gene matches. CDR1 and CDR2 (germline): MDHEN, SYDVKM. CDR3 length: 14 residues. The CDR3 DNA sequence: TGTGCCAGCAGCCCGGGACAGGGCCCCTACGAGCAGTACTTC. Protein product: CASSPGQGPYEQYF.

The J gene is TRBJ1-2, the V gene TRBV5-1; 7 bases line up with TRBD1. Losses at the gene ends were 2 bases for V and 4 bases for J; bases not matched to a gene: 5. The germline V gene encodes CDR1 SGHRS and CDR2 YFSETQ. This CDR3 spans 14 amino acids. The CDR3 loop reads CASSLDRAGYGYTF. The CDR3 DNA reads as TGCGCCAGCAGCTTAGACAGGGCCGGCTATGGCTACACCTTC.

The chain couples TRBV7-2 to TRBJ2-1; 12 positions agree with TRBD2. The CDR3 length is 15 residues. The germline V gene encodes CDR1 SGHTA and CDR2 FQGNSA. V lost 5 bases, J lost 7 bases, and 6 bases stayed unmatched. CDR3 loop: CASSQTSGRGNEQFF. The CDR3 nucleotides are TGTGCCAGCAGCCAGACTAGCGGGAGAGGGAATGAGCAGTTCTTC.

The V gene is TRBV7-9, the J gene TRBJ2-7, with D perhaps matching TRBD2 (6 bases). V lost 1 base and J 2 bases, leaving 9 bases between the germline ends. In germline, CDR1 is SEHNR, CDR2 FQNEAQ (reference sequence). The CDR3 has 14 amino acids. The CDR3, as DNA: TGTGCCAGCAGCTTAGTGTCGGGGGCCTACGAGCAGTACTTC. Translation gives CASSLVSGAYEQYF.

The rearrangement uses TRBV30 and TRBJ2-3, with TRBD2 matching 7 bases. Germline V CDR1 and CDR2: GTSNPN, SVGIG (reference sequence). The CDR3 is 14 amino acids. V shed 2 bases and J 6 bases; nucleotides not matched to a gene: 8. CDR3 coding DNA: TGTGCCTGGAGTCGGGGACTAAGTGCGGATACGCAGTATTTT. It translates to CAWSRGLSADTQYF.

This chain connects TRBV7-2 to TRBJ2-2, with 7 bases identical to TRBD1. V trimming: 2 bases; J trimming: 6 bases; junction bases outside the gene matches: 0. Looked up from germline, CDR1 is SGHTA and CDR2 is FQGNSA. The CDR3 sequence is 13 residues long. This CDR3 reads CASSLQGAGELFF. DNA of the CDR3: TGTGCCAGCAGCTTACAGGGGGCCGGGGAGCTGTTTTTT.

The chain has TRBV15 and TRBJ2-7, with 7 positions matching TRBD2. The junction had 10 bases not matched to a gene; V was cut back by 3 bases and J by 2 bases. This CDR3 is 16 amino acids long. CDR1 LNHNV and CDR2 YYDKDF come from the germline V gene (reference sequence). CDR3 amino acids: CATSRVGGSPTYEQYF. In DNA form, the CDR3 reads TGTGCCACCAGCAGGGTCGGCGGGAGCCCAACCTACGAGCAGTACTTC.

The CDR3 DNA reads as TGTGCCAGCGGCCCCCGGGTGCCGAAAGAGACCCAGTACTTC. Encoded protein: CASGPRVPKETQYF. The chain employs TRBV9 and TRBJ2-5; D gene ambiguous. V lost 7 bases, J lost 3 bases, and 16 bases lay in between. The germline V gene encodes CDR1 SGDLS and CDR2 YYNGEE. The CDR3 spans 14 residues. The full variable domain, with the rest looked up from reference TRBV9 and TRBJ2-5, is DSGVTQTPKHLITATGQRVTLRCSPRSGDLSVYWYQQSLDQGLQFLIQYYNGEERAKGNILERFSAQQFPDLHSELNLSSLELGDSALYFCASGPRVPKETQYFGPGTRLLVL.

CDR3 nucleotide sequence: TGTGCCAGCAGTTTATTCCGACAGATGAACACTGAAGCTTTCTTT. Its protein is CASSLFRQMNTEAFF. V usage is TRBV28 and J usage is TRBJ1-1; D possibly corresponds to TRBD1 (5 bases). Germline assignment: CDR1 MDHEN and CDR2 SYDVKM. The ends were cut back, 1 base at V and 0 bases at J, with 9 bases in the middle. The CDR3 totals 15 residues. The whole variable domain, filled in from reference TRBV28 and TRBJ1-1, reads DVKVTQSSRYLVKRTGEKVFLECVQDMDHENMFWYRQDPGLGLRLIYFSYDVKMKEKGDIPEGYSVSREKKERFSLILESASTNQTSMYLCASSLFRQMNTEAFFGQGTRLTVV.